This TCR beta chain appears in the sequencing data of a study of T cell clonality in common variable immunodeficiency. Regarding the study as a whole: Reportedly, TCR beta sequences from common variable immunodeficiency showed fewer deletions and N-nucleotide insertions. CVID subjects had higher TCRbeta clonality than healthy controls, most marked in about a third.

Trimming took 1 base from V and 2 from J, leaving 8 bases between them. Per the germline V gene, CDR1 is SGHVS and CDR2 is FNYEAQ. The CDR3 loop spans 14 amino acids. This clone was seen at least ten times. Its target is unknown. The read finishes 3 residues shy of the CDR3 end, and the germline J gene is used to complete it. Only in-frame clones appear in the TCRdb table, and some are missing; sequencing was by immunoSEQ multiplex PCR. Altogether 44,000 or so clones were found in the sample, and no singletons occur. The TCR sequence derives from a person aged 18 to 70 in good health. The sample comprised peripheral blood mononuclear cells. V gene TRBV7-6 combines with J gene TRBJ2-5; no clear D gene. Partial CDR3 DNA: TGTGCCAGCAGCTTAGACGCCGGGCAAGAGACC. Encoded protein: CASSLDAGQET. The full CDR3 protein is CASSLDAGQETQYF.